This record concerns one TCR beta chain sequence. Its antigen specificity is not known. Base qualities are not provided; no much larger clone lies one nucleotide away. Receptor libraries were prepared by RT-PCR. The sample was run on an Illumina HiSeq 2500. The public sequencing data were trimmed at Q25 with fastp and processed into clonotypes with MiXCR by TCRdb, which kept only in-frame beta chains. When rows share a CDR3 protein, they turn into one entry using the most common DNA and genes. This sample lists 490,000 or so distinct CDR3 sequences; 6.5% to 8% were detected once. Of the sample, 10% to 15% is held by the ten largest clones. The data originate from a study of response to subunit inactivated influenza vaccine (dated by TCRdb to between 2017 and 2018). For context, the study as a whole: Deep quantitative T cell receptor repertoire profiling was used in the study to track responses to a trivalent subunit inactivated influenza vaccine. General study outcomes and caveats: It was suggested by the authors that each seasonal influenza vaccination may recruit only a limited number of new T cells.

Via the germline V gene, CDR1 is ENHRY and CDR2 SYGVKD. Measured from the cysteine to the phenylalanine, the CDR3 is 11 residues long. The only DNA kept is the CDR3, 33 bases in frame from the first base. Trimming at the junction amounts to 6 bases on V and 8 bases on J, and the germline ends lie 7 bases apart. This receptor was taken from a man aged 50 to 69 who received an inactivated influenza vaccine. Donor details come from another sample of the same person, matched by shared clones. The chain links TRBV10-3 with TRBJ2-2; the D segment could be TRBD2, given 6 matching bases. The sample was PBMCs from blood, taken around 25 months after vaccination. The CDR3 corresponds to CAIRAGGELFF. The sequenced DNA: TGTGCCATCAGGGCGGGAGGGGAGCTGTTTTTT.